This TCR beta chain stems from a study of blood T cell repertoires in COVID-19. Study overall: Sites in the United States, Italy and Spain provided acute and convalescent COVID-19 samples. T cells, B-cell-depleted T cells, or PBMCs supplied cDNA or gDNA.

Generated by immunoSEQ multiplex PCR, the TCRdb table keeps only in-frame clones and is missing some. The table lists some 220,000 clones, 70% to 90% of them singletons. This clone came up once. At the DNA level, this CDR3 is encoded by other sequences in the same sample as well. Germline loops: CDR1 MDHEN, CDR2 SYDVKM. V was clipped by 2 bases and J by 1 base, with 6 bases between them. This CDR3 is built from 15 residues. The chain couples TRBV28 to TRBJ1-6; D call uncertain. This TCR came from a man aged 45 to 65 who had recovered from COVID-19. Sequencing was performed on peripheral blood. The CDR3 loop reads CASSLPGSYNSPLHF. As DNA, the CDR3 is TGTGCCAGCAGTTTACCGGGGTCCTATAATTCACCCCTCCACTTT.